The 29 T cell receptor beta chains below come from one sample, sequenced in a study of blood T cell repertoires in COVID-19 (dated by TCRdb to the early 2020s). Receptors were amplified or captured by the immunoSEQ multiplex PCR assay. Imported from immuneACCESS, the table was reduced by TCRdb to in-frame sequences with V and J called. These copies leave out some clones; in studies compared against another copy, an unresolved V gene accounts for under half, and the cause of the remainder is not known. The sample table shows about 130,000 clones, and 80% to 90% are seen once. The ten largest clonotypes hold less than 3% of the sample. The source material was peripheral blood. These receptors were taken from a man between 60 and 70 years old with active or convalescent COVID-19.

This clone appeared a single time. The chain has TRBV5-4 and TRBJ1-2; D is perhaps TRBD1 (6 bases). Trimming pared 0 bases from V and 7 bases from J, leaving 10 bases between. The CDR3 is 13 amino acids. CDR1 and CDR2 (germline): SGHNT, YYREEE (reference sequence). The CDR3 loop is CASSLDGGLGYTF. CDR3 in DNA: TGTGCCAGCAGCTTGGACGGGGGGCTTGGCTACACCTTC. Drawing the rest from reference TRBV5-4 and TRBJ1-2, the complete variable domain is ETGVTQSPTHLIKTRGQQVTLRCSSQSGHNTVSWYQQALGQGPQFIFQYYREEENGRGNFPPRFSGLQFPNYSSELNVNALELDDSALYLCASSLDGGLGYTFGSGTRLTVV.

The gene calls are TRBV5-1 and TRBJ1-2, with D possibly being TRBD1 (6 bases). Looked up from germline, CDR1 is SGHRS and CDR2 is YFSETQ. The CDR3 is 14 amino acids. Trimming removed 4 bases from V and 14 bases from J, with 24 bases in between. The CDR3 here is CASSTGGAGELRTF. The DNA of the CDR3 is TGCGCCAGCAGCACTGGGGGGGCAGGAGAATTAAGAACCTTC.

The chain recombines TRBV30 with TRBJ1-2; 11 bases agree with TRBD1. V lost 4 bases and J lost 3; bases outside the gene matches: 4. CDR3 size: 14 residues. The V gene's germline CDR1 is GTSNPN and CDR2 SVGIG (reference sequence). CDR3: CAWTGQGAYYGYTF. The CDR3 DNA sequence: TGTGCCTGGACCGGACAGGGGGCATACTATGGCTACACCTTC.

The chain joins TRBV4-3 to TRBJ2-1; 11 nucleotides line up with TRBD2. Germline loops: CDR1 LGHNA, CDR2 YSLEER. This CDR3 spans 18 amino acids. V lost 2 bases to trimming and J lost 3 bases; unmatched junction nucleotides: 9. The CDR3 DNA is TGCGCCAGCAGCCAATCCCTAGCGGGAGGAGGGATCTACAATGAGCAGTTCTTC. Its protein product is CASSQSLAGGGIYNEQFF.

The chain links TRBV14 to TRBJ2-5; maybe TRBD1 (5 bases). The CDR3 has 13 amino acids. Germline V CDR1 and CDR2: SGHDN, FVKESK. V was pared by 1 base and J by 4 bases, with 7 bases between. The CDR3 DNA sequence: TGTGCCAGCAGCCAAGTAGGGGCAGAGACCCAGTACTTC. Its translation is CASSQVGAETQYF.

V gene TRBV7-2 combines with J gene TRBJ2-7; TRBD1 agrees at 9 bases. This CDR3 contains 15 residues. Looked up from germline, CDR1 is SGHTA and CDR2 is FQGNSA. The V segment lost 5 bases and the J segment 0 bases; nucleotides outside the gene matches: 5. The CDR3 protein is CASSGGQGSSYEQYF. The CDR3 coding sequence is TGTGCCAGCAGCGGGGGACAGGGAAGCTCCTACGAGCAGTACTTC.

The chain combines TRBV6-5 with TRBJ1-6; D possibly corresponds to TRBD1 (5 bases). This CDR3 region has 14 residues. From germline, CDR1 is MNHEY and CDR2 SVGAGI. V was pared by 7 bases and J by 9 bases, with 16 bases between. The CDR3 DNA reads TGTGCCAGCAAAGGAGCAGGGTTCCGTTCACCCCTCCACTTT. It yields the protein CASKGAGFRSPLHF.

The chain's CDR3 is CASSRTGQNTEAFF. The CDR3 nucleotides read TGTGCCAGCAGTCGGACAGGACAGAACACTGAAGCTTTCTTT. The chain couples TRBV28 to TRBJ1-1; the match to TRBD1 covers 7 bases. The V and J ends lost 5 bases and 1 base, in that order; junction bases with no gene match: 4. CDR3 length: 14 amino acids. Germline assignment: CDR1 MDHEN and CDR2 SYDVKM. The variable domain in full, completed from reference TRBV28 and TRBJ1-1, reads DVKVTQSSRYLVKRTGEKVFLECVQDMDHENMFWYRQDPGLGLRLIYFSYDVKMKEKGDIPEGYSVSREKKERFSLILESASTNQTSMYLCASSRTGQNTEAFFGQGTRLTVV.

CDR3 sequence reads: CASSYSSPGDYEQYF. The CDR3, as DNA: TGTGCCAGCAGTTACTCTAGTCCGGGGGACTACGAGCAGTACTTC. This chain joins TRBV6-5 and TRBJ2-7, with D tentatively TRBD2 (6 bases). Germline CDR1 MNHEY, CDR2 SVGAGI. V lost 0 bases and J lost 3, with 12 bases in between. This CDR3 contains 15 residues.

Only one count was recorded for this clone. V is TRBV9 and J is TRBJ2-1, with TRBD2 identical over 11 bases. The junction had 8 bases not matched to a gene; V was cut back by 3 bases and J by 0 bases. Germline CDR1 is SGDLS and CDR2 is YYNGEE. The length of the CDR3 is 18 residues. CDR3 bases: TGTGCCAGCAGCGCCCTAGGACTAGCGGGTAGCTCCTACAATGAGCAGTTCTTC. This gives the protein CASSALGLAGSSYNEQFF.

The genes are TRBV5-1 and TRBJ2-3; TRBD2 matches at 8 bases. V lost 0 bases, J lost 5 bases, and 8 bases stayed unmatched. This CDR3 spans 16 amino acids. Germline V gene sequence: CDR1 SGHRS, CDR2 YFSETQ. The CDR3 sequence is CASSLDRLAPRDTQYF. The CDR3 nucleotides read TGCGCCAGCAGCTTGGACCGACTAGCGCCCAGAGATACGCAGTATTTT.

The chain uses TRBV6-1 and TRBJ1-5, with D possibly TRBD1 on 6 matching bases. V gave up 2 bases and J gave up 7 bases, with 12 bases separating them. Per the germline V gene, CDR1 is MNHNS and CDR2 is SASEGT. There are 14 residues in the CDR3. The CDR3 sequence is CASSESPRGQPQHF. The DNA of the CDR3 is TGTGCCAGCAGTGAAAGCCCCAGGGGACAGCCCCAGCATTTT.

The chain couples TRBV6-5 to TRBJ2-2, with D perhaps TRBD2 (5 bases). This CDR3 has 15 residues. Between the trimmed V and J ends, which lost 6 bases and 4 bases, there was a span of 15 bases. Germline V gives CDR1 MNHEY, CDR2 SVGAGI. The chain's CDR3 is CASRGDNLFTGELFF. Here the CDR3 DNA reads TGTGCCAGCAGGGGAGACAACTTGTTCACCGGGGAGCTGTTTTTT.

CDR3 bases: TGTGCCAGTAGTACCATAGCCTCCTACGAGCAGTACTTC. This sequence encodes CASSTIASYEQYF. V is TRBV19 and J is TRBJ2-7; D call uncertain. Germline V gene lookup returns CDR1 LNHDA and CDR2 SQIVND (reference sequence). The CDR3 runs to 13 residues. V was shortened by 4 bases and J by 0 bases, with 7 bases between the two germline ends.

Regarding this clone: Other DNA variants within this sample encode the same CDR3. This chain joins TRBV7-9 and TRBJ1-2; D possibly corresponds to TRBD1 (5 bases). In germline, CDR1 is SEHNR, CDR2 FQNEAQ (reference sequence). CDR3 length: 13 residues. Trimming removed 4 bases from V and 8 bases from J, with 14 bases in between. CDR3 nucleotide sequence: TGTGCCAGCAGCTCGCGGAGGGGATCGGGCTACACCTTC. Protein sequence: CASSSRRGSGYTF.

The chain recombines TRBV6-2 or TRBV6-3 with TRBJ2-7, with 9 bases that match TRBD2. Trimming at V came to 0 bases and at J to 4 bases, leaving 4 bases not matched to a gene. This CDR3 has 15 amino acids. The V gene's germline CDR1 is MNHEY and CDR2 SVGEGT. The CDR3, as DNA: TGTGCCAGCAGTTACTCCCTAGCGGGGACATACGAGCAGTACTTC. Its translation is CASSYSLAGTYEQYF.

This clone showed up just once. The chain employs TRBV7-8 and TRBJ2-7; D perhaps matches TRBD2 (8 bases). There are 15 residues in the CDR3. V lost 5 bases, J lost 0 bases, and 14 bases lay in between. The germline CDR1 and CDR2 sequences are SGHVS and FQNEAQ. CDR3 sequence reads: CASSLTGTSSYEQYF. DNA for the CDR3: TGTGCCAGCAGCCTGACAGGGACTAGCTCCTACGAGCAGTACTTC.

The gene calls are TRBV30 and TRBJ2-5; D could derive from TRBD1 or TRBD2 (6 bases each). Trimming removed 5 bases at V and 6 bases at J, with 13 bases between. The CDR3 loop spans 12 amino acids. Germline loops: CDR1 GTSNPN, CDR2 SVGIG (reference sequence). As DNA, the CDR3 is TGTGCCTGGGGGGGGCTTCTGAAGACCCAGTACTTC. As protein: CAWGGLLKTQYF.

This chain joins TRBV18 and TRBJ1-5, with D unresolved. CDR1 and CDR2 (germline): KGHSH, LQKENI. V lost 3 bases and J lost 6, with 9 bases in between. The CDR3 contains 13 residues. This CDR3 is CASSPPNSQPQHF. The CDR3, as DNA: TGTGCCAGCTCACCCCCAAATAGTCAGCCCCAGCATTTT.

The CDR3, as DNA: TGCGCCAGCAGCGGCAGGGCCTCCCTCGGGAACACTGAAGCTTTCTTT. This encodes CASSGRASLGNTEAFF. The J gene is TRBJ1-1, the V gene TRBV4-3, with D tentatively TRBD1 (5 bases). V dropped 5 bases and J dropped 1 base, with 17 bases sitting between them. Germline lookup yields CDR1 LGHNA and CDR2 YSLEER. The CDR3 extends over 16 amino acids.

DNA of the CDR3: TGTGCCAGCCAAGGGACTAGAGTTCTCCAAGAGACCCAGTACTTC. Translated, it gives CASQGTRVLQETQYF. The chain has TRBV2 and TRBJ2-5, with TRBD2 matching 8 bases. CDR1 is SNHLY, CDR2 FYNNEI, per germline. The CDR3 covers 15 residues. The V segment lost 8 bases and the J segment 1 base; nucleotides outside the gene matches: 9. Looking up the rest from reference TRBV2 and TRBJ2-5 gives the full variable domain: EPEVTQTPSHQVTQMGQEVILRCVPISNHLYFYWYRQILGQKVEFLVSFYNNEISEKSEIFDDQFSVERPDGSNFTLKIRSTKLEDSAMYFCASQGTRVLQETQYFGPGTRLLVL.

The chain employs TRBV7-8 and TRBJ1-6; D is uncertain. The ends were cut back, 5 bases at V and 9 bases at J, with 14 bases in the middle. The CDR3 loop spans 14 amino acids. Germline CDR1 is SGHVS and CDR2 is FQNEAQ. As DNA, the CDR3 is TGTGCCAGCAGCACTGGACTCGCGGGTTCACCCCTCCACTTT. Translated, it gives CASSTGLAGSPLHF.

This clone is a singleton in its sample. The V call is TRBV5-8, the J call TRBJ1-2; D may be TRBD1 (6 bases). Trimming removed 0 bases at V and 9 bases at J, with 15 bases between. CDR1 SGHTS and CDR2 YDEGEE come from the germline V gene. The CDR3 runs 14 residues. The DNA for the CDR3 is TGTGCCAGCAGCTTGGCTAGGGGGACGGGGAGCTACACCTTC. This gives the protein CASSLARGTGSYTF. The variable domain in full, with the rest retrieved from reference TRBV5-8 and TRBJ1-2, is EAGVTQSPTHLIKTRGQQATLRCSPISGHTSVYWYQQALGLGLQFLLWYDEGEERNRGNFPPRFSGRQFPNYSSELNVNALELEDSALYLCASSLARGTGSYTFGSGTRLTVV.

The chain has TRBV7-2 and TRBJ1-1, with D perhaps matching TRBD1 (5 bases). Germline V gene sequence: CDR1 SGHTA, CDR2 FQGNSA. V gave up 4 bases and J gave up 13 bases, with 19 bases separating them. The CDR3 runs 13 residues. In nucleotides, the CDR3 is TGTGCCAGCAGCTCCAACCCGGGGGATTTGGGTTTCTTT. It translates to CASSSNPGDLGFF.

CDR3 loop: CASSPTMGAAQPQHF. CDR3 DNA sequence: TGTGCCAGCAGCCCTACTATGGGGGCGGCTCAGCCCCAGCATTTT. V is TRBV11-2 and J is TRBJ1-5; maybe TRBD1 (6 bases). In germline, CDR1 is SGHAT, CDR2 FQNNGV. The V and J ends lost 5 bases and 6 bases respectively, with 17 bases between them. The CDR3 has 15 residues.

The chain joins TRBV4-3 to TRBJ2-7, with 7 bases that match TRBD1. The CDR3 consists of 14 residues. From germline, CDR1 is LGHNA and CDR2 YSLEER. V was pared by 0 bases and J by 8 bases, with 7 bases of the junction left unmatched. The chain's CDR3 is CASSQEIGRGQQYF. For the CDR3, the DNA is TGCGCCAGCAGCCAAGAAATAGGAAGGGGGCAGCAGTACTTC.

The chain employs TRBV29-1 and TRBJ2-7; 8 nucleotides align to TRBD1. The junction had 5 bases not matched to a gene; V was cut back by 4 bases and J by 0 bases. The CDR3 is made up of 14 amino acids. Germline assignment: CDR1 SQVTM and CDR2 ANQGSEA. CDR3 in amino acids: CSVVKGTGSYEQYF. CDR3 nucleotide sequence: TGCAGCGTTGTGAAGGGGACAGGCTCCTACGAGCAGTACTTC.

This clone turned up a few times. This chain connects TRBV4-2 to TRBJ1-1; D is possibly TRBD1 (6 bases). Germline V gene data show CDR1 as LGHNA and CDR2 as YNFKEQ. V was trimmed by 0 bases and J by 1 base, leaving 6 bases between them. The CDR3 runs 14 residues. Here the CDR3 DNA reads TGTGCCAGCAGCCAAGAGGGGGCGAACACTGAAGCTTTCTTT. It is translated as CASSQEGANTEAFF.

The genes are TRBV11-3 and TRBJ2-3, with D possibly being TRBD2 (7 bases). Germline V gene sequence: CDR1 SGHNT, CDR2 YENEEA. This CDR3 has 15 residues. Trimming took 4 bases from V and 2 from J, leaving 13 bases between them. The DNA for the CDR3 is TGTGCCAGCAGCTCGGGGGGCGGAATCACAGATACGCAGTATTTT. Translated, it gives CASSSGGGITDTQYF.